One and the same sample provided the 13 T cell receptor beta chains below, sequenced in a study of blood T cell repertoires in COVID-19. The method was immunoSEQ multiplex PCR; TCRdb's version includes in-frame clones alone and lacks a portion of them. The sample records approximately 56,000 clones, roughly nine tenths being singletons. Sequencing was performed on peripheral blood. All receptors derive from a woman in her fifties or sixties with COVID-19, enrolled during active disease.

This clone was counted a few times. This chain links TRBV6-2 or TRBV6-3 with TRBJ1-2, with D possibly TRBD1 on 6 matching bases. Germline CDR1 MNHEY, CDR2 SVGEGT. This CDR3 comprises 15 residues. Trimming took 3 bases from V and 8 from J, leaving 19 bases between them. In nucleotides, the CDR3 is TGTGCCAGCAGTTATGGCGGACAGCCCACGTTCGGCTACACCTTC. This encodes CASSYGGQPTFGYTF.

This chain's CDR3 is CASSPGEVSYNEQFF. Written as DNA, the CDR3 is TGTGCCAGCAGCCCCGGTGAGGTTTCCTACAATGAGCAGTTCTTC. The J gene is TRBJ2-1, the V gene TRBV7-9; the D is unclear. V lost 5 bases and J lost 1, with 12 bases in between. CDR3 length: 15 amino acids. Germline lookup yields CDR1 SEHNR and CDR2 FQNEAQ (reference sequence).

CDR3 sequence (DNA): TGTGCCAGCAGCTTGAATCAGGGGACGGTCTACGAGCAGTACTTC. Protein product: CASSLNQGTVYEQYF. The chain joins TRBV5-5 to TRBJ2-7; TRBD1 might be the D (6 bases). The CDR3 has 15 residues. CDR1 and CDR2 from the germline V gene are SGHKS and YYEKEE (reference sequence). The V and J ends lost 1 base and 3 bases respectively, with 14 bases between them.

The J gene is TRBJ1-5, the V gene TRBV18; 9 bases match TRBD1. The CDR3 is made up of 14 amino acids. The germline gives CDR1 KGHSH, CDR2 LQKENI. V lost 5 bases, J lost 6 bases, and 5 bases stayed unmatched. CDR3 region: CASSSGQGGQPQHF. CDR3 nucleotide sequence: TGTGCCAGCTCATCGGGACAGGGTGGTCAGCCCCAGCATTTT.

This rearrangement joins TRBV5-4 to TRBJ2-5; 10 positions match TRBD1. V lost 4 bases to trimming and J lost 12 bases; unmatched junction nucleotides: 6. CDR1 is SGHNT, CDR2 YYREEE, per germline (reference sequence). CDR3 size: 12 residues. CDR3 nucleotide sequence: TGTGCCAGCAGCAGGGGGACAGGGGAAAAGTACTTC. Encoded protein: CASSRGTGEKYF.

V gene TRBV3-1 (or the pseudogene TRBV3-2) combines with J gene TRBJ2-3, with TRBD2 matching over 12 bases. CDR1 LGHDT and CDR2 YNNKEL come from the germline V gene (reference sequence). The CDR3 is 16 amino acids. V gave up 4 bases and J gave up 3 bases; unmatched junction bases: 5. The CDR3 sequence is CASSLRLAGVTDTQYF. DNA of the CDR3: TGTGCCAGCAGCCTTCGACTAGCGGGAGTGACAGATACGCAGTATTTT.

The CDR3 sequence is CAISEPGQAGSYNSPLHF. The CDR3 nucleotides read TGTGCCATCAGTGAGCCTGGACAAGCCGGGTCGTATAATTCACCCCTCCACTTT. This chain links TRBV10-3 with TRBJ1-6, with D possibly matching TRBD1 (5 bases). Trimming cost V 2 bases and J 4 bases, with 18 bases left between them. Germline values: CDR1 ENHRY, CDR2 SYGVKD. The CDR3 has 18 amino acids.

This clone was picked up one time. The chain employs TRBV13 and TRBJ1-1, with 8 bases that match TRBD1. From germline, CDR1 is PRHDT and CDR2 FYEKMQ (reference sequence). Unmatched junction bases numbered 10, after V lost 5 bases and J lost 2 bases. CDR3 size: 16 residues. As DNA, the CDR3 is TGTGCCAGCAGCCCAACATCGACAGGGGATAACACTGAAGCTTTCTTT. The encoded protein is CASSPTSTGDNTEAFF. The variable domain in full, completed from reference TRBV13 and TRBJ1-1, reads AAGVIQSPRHLIKEKRETATLKCYPIPRHDTVYWYQQGPGQDPQFLISFYEKMQSDKGSIPDRFSAQQFSDYHSELNMSSLELGDSALYFCASSPTSTGDNTEAFFGQGTRLTVV.

Comment on this clone: The junction shows a germline mismatch at one end, possibly a read error. This rearrangement joins TRBV6-2 or TRBV6-3 to TRBJ2-4, with 8 bases matching TRBD2. This CDR3 has 13 amino acids. CDR1 is MNHEY, CDR2 SVGEGT, per germline. The CDR3 DNA follows: TGTGCCAGCAGTTACTTGCCGGGACTAGTGTTACACTTC. Its protein product is CASSYLPGLVLHF.

V is TRBV21-1 and J is TRBJ2-1; TRBD2 is the table's D call and was not checked against the DNA. TRBV21-1 is tagged as a pseudogene. The CDR3 runs to 15 residues. The CDR3 sequence: CASSREREGYNEQFF. As DNA, the CDR3 is TGTGCCAGCTCCCGAGAGCGGGAGGGATACAATGAGCAGTTCTTC.

V gene TRBV7-9 combines with J gene TRBJ2-5; 12 bases are shared with TRBD2. The V and J ends lost 1 base and 0 bases, in that order; junction bases with no gene match: 3. The length of the CDR3 is 17 residues. Germline-derived CDR1 and CDR2 are SEHNR and FQNEAQ (reference sequence). The CDR3: CASSLGTSGTYQETQYF. The CDR3 DNA is TGTGCCAGCAGCTTAGGGACTAGCGGGACGTACCAAGAGACCCAGTACTTC.

The CDR3 region is CAISTGDGYTF. The CDR3 DNA is TGTGCCATCAGCACAGGGGATGGCTACACCTTC. The chain links TRBV10-3 to TRBJ1-2, with TRBD1 matching over 7 bases. This CDR3 has 11 amino acids. With V trimmed by 6 bases and J by 6 bases, 1 base remained unmatched. Germline CDR1 reads ENHRY; CDR2 reads SYGVKD.

In DNA, the CDR3 is TGTGCCAGCAGTTTACGGGGGGGATCCTACGAGCAGTACTTC. Amino acids: CASSLRGGSYEQYF. V gene TRBV11-2 combines with J gene TRBJ2-7; 8 nucleotides align to TRBD2. Germline CDR1 is SGHAT and CDR2 is FQNNGV. CDR3 size: 14 residues. J was trimmed by 1 base and V by 6 bases; bases with no gene match: 5.